Shown below are 30 T cell receptor beta chains from a single sample sequenced in a study of CD8 T cells in ankylosing spondylitis. TCRdb used MiXCR to reprocess the 5' RACE reads, holding one entry per CDR3 protein. The repertoire holds under 150,000 distinct CDR3 sequences, with 9.3% as singletons. Sequencing was carried out using blood, either unsorted or a sorted T cell fraction (not recorded which). The receptors were gathered from a male donor with ankylosing spondylitis or in good health (not recorded which).

Ten or more counts support this clonotype. This chain joins TRBV5-1 and TRBJ2-2, with 7 bases fitting TRBD1. CDR3 size: 14 residues. V was clipped by 0 bases and J by 6 bases; unmatched bases: 2. The V gene's germline CDR1 is SGHRS and CDR2 YFSETQ. The CDR3: CASSLEQGAGELFF. CDR3 DNA sequence: TGCGCCAGCAGCTTGGAGCAGGGGGCCGGGGAGCTGTTTTTT.

In its sample, this clonotype was seen a few times. The gene calls are TRBV20-1 and TRBJ2-4; 8 bases are shared with TRBD2. V was pared by 6 bases and J by 0 bases, with 7 bases of the junction left unmatched. The V gene's germline CDR1 is DFQATT and CDR2 SNEGSKA (reference sequence). The CDR3 consists of 15 residues. CDR3 sequence (DNA): TGCAGTGCGCAACTAGCGGTTCTAGCCAAAAACATTCAGTACTTC. The encoded protein is CSAQLAVLAKNIQYF.

The chain has TRBV7-3 and TRBJ2-1, with D possibly TRBD2 on 6 matching bases. The CDR3 is 15 residues long. CDR1 is SGHTA and CDR2 is FQGTGA in the germline V gene. V was clipped by 1 base and J by 0 bases, with 7 bases between them. CDR3: CASSLMRGSYNEQFF. The DNA of the CDR3 is TGTGCCAGCAGCTTAATGCGGGGCTCCTACAATGAGCAGTTCTTC.

As DNA, the CDR3 is TGTGCCAGCAGTTTAACACGGACTAGCGATGAGCAGTTCTTC. Translated, it gives CASSLTRTSDEQFF. The gene calls are TRBV6-5 and TRBJ2-1, with 9 positions matching TRBD2. The CDR3 contains 14 residues. J gave up 8 bases and V 4 bases, and 6 bases lay outside the gene matches. The germline V gene encodes CDR1 MNHEY and CDR2 SVGAGI.

This clonotype was seen a handful of times. J is TRBJ2-5 and V is TRBV5-1; D is undetermined. The CDR3 spans 14 residues. V was clipped by 1 base and J by 5 bases, with 12 bases between them. Germline-derived CDR1 and CDR2 are SGHRS and YFSETQ. The CDR3 region has the DNA TGCGCCAGCAGCTTGTATGTTGAACGGGAGACCCAGTACTTC. Amino acid sequence: CASSLYVERETQYF.

In this sample, this clonotype turned up many times. This chain connects TRBV5-1 to TRBJ2-1; D is possibly TRBD1 or TRBD2 (5 bases each). The CDR3 extends over 15 amino acids. The germline V gene has CDR1 SGHRS and CDR2 YFSETQ. V was cut by 0 bases and J by 0 bases, with 7 bases left in between. The CDR3 region is CASSLGGDSYNEQFF. In DNA, the CDR3 is TGCGCCAGCAGCTTGGGAGGGGACTCCTACAATGAGCAGTTCTTC.

This clonotype was observed at least ten times. The germline gene is not matched at one end of the junction; a read error may be the cause. The J gene is TRBJ2-2, the V gene TRBV5-1; D is unclear. The CDR3 contains 12 residues. Germline V CDR1 and CDR2: SGHRS, YFSETQ. The CDR3 DNA follows: TGTGCCAGCTCACCGGCCACCGGGGAGCTGTTTTTT. This sequence encodes CASSPATGELFF.

This clonotype was counted only a few times. The genes are TRBV2 and TRBJ2-3; D may be TRBD2 (6 bases). The CDR3 covers 15 residues. From germline, CDR1 is SNHLY and CDR2 FYNNEI. V was cut by 6 bases and J by 0 bases, with 13 bases left in between. DNA of the CDR3: TGTGCCAGCAGGAGGGAGGCAGTTAGCACAGATACGCAGTATTTT. Encoded protein: CASRREAVSTDTQYF.

In its sample, this clonotype was seen many times. The CDR3 sequence is CASSPRNKDYEQYF. The DNA of the CDR3 is TGTGCCAGCAGCCCAAGGAACAAAGACTACGAGCAGTACTTC. The rearrangement links TRBV14 to TRBJ2-7; D is unclear. There are 14 residues in the CDR3. CDR1 is SGHDN, CDR2 FVKESK, per germline. Trimming left V 4 bases short and J 3 bases short, with 13 bases between.

This clonotype was found many times. The chain joins TRBV20-1 to TRBJ1-5, with 9 bases that match TRBD1. The germline V gene has CDR1 DFQATT and CDR2 SNEGSKA (reference sequence). The CDR3 consists of 14 residues. With 3 bases clipped from V and 7 bases from J, the junction kept 7 bases outside the gene matches. In nucleotides, the CDR3 is TGCAGTGCTAGGGGGACAGGGAAAGTACAGCCCCAGCATTTT. Protein: CSARGTGKVQPQHF.

The chain employs TRBV20-1 and TRBJ2-2, with TRBD2 matching 12 bases. Germline V lookup: CDR1 DFQATT, CDR2 SNEGSKA (reference sequence). CDR3 length: 15 residues. Trimming removed 2 bases from V and 5 bases from J; junction bases left unmatched: 3. CDR3 DNA sequence: TGCAGTGCTAGAATCGGGACTAGCGGGACCGGGGAGCTGTTTTTT. Protein: CSARIGTSGTGELFF.

The chain couples TRBV4-2 to TRBJ2-4; weak D call: TRBD1 (5 bases). The CDR3 covers 15 residues. V gave up 0 bases and J gave up 4 bases, with 10 bases separating them. The germline CDR1 and CDR2 sequences are LGHNA and YNFKEQ. CDR3 residues: CASSQDWGGKNIQYF. The DNA of the CDR3 is TGTGCCAGCAGCCAAGACTGGGGCGGAAAAAACATTCAGTACTTC.

This clonotype has a count of ten or more. This chain links TRBV12-3 or TRBV12-4 with TRBJ2-7; 8 bases map to TRBD1. V lost 3 bases and J lost 4; bases outside the gene matches: 5. This CDR3 contains 14 residues. This CDR3 reads CASSFGRGHYEQYF. The CDR3 DNA sequence: TGTGCCAGCAGTTTCGGCAGGGGGCATTACGAGCAGTACTTC.

This clonotype has ten or more counts. The chain carries TRBV5-1 and TRBJ2-2; 8 bases match TRBD2. The CDR3 sequence is 16 residues long. Germline values: CDR1 SGHRS, CDR2 YFSETQ. V was clipped by 6 bases and J by 4 bases; unmatched bases: 11. CDR3 DNA sequence: TGCGCCAGCACCCCTGGAGCGGGAGTTGCCACCGGGGAGCTGTTTTTT. Amino acid sequence: CASTPGAGVATGELFF. Full variable domain (rest looked up from reference TRBV5-1 and TRBJ2-2): KAGVTQTPRYLIKTRGQQVTLSCSPISGHRSVSWYQQTPGQGLQFLFEYFSETQRNKGNFPGRFSGRQFSNSRSEMNVSTLELGDSALYLCASTPGAGVATGELFFGEGSRLTVL.

This clonotype was counted ten times or more. The J gene is TRBJ1-5, the V gene TRBV9, with TRBD1 as a possible D gene (5 bases). The V gene's germline CDR1 is SGDLS and CDR2 YYNGEE. This CDR3 has 15 amino acids. Trimming removed 0 bases from V and 3 bases from J, with 10 bases in between. The CDR3 nucleotides are TGTGCCAGCAGCGTAGGGCAGGGTTCCAATCAGCCCCAGCATTTT. This encodes CASSVGQGSNQPQHF.

This clonotype was picked up a small number of times. V and J are TRBV20-1 and TRBJ2-3; 11 bases are shared with TRBD1. The CDR3 is made up of 15 amino acids. The V gene's germline CDR1 is DFQATT and CDR2 SNEGSKA (reference sequence). With V trimmed by 6 bases and J by 4 bases, 9 bases remained unmatched. CDR3 protein: CSAPGQGGVADTQYF. DNA for the CDR3: TGCAGTGCCCCGGGACAGGGGGGAGTCGCAGATACGCAGTATTTT.

Remarks on this clonotype: Being one base from a much bigger clone, this may be a read error. The chain carries TRBV20-1 and TRBJ1-1, with 8 bases aligning to TRBD1. The CDR3 runs 15 residues. The V and J ends lost 4 bases and 6 bases, in that order; junction bases with no gene match: 13. Per germline, CDR1 DFQATT and CDR2 SNEGSKA (reference sequence). The CDR3 nucleotides read TGCAGTGCTAATCAGGGGGCCTCAAGGTACGCTGAAGCTTTCTTT. This sequence encodes CSANQGASRYAEAFF.

This clonotype has at least ten counts. V gene TRBV5-8 combines with J gene TRBJ2-1; a possible D gene is TRBD1 (6 bases). This CDR3 has 16 amino acids. Germline loops: CDR1 SGHTS, CDR2 YDEGEE. V was cut by 4 bases and J by 0 bases, with 14 bases left in between. In nucleotides, the CDR3 is TGTGCCAGCAGCCTATTCACAGGGCTCTCCTACAATGAGCAGTTCTTC. This translates into CASSLFTGLSYNEQFF.

Many counts were recorded for this clonotype. This chain links TRBV20-1 with TRBJ1-3; perhaps TRBD1 as D (6 bases). V shed 2 bases and J shed 4 bases, with 12 bases lying between them. The CDR3 contains 14 residues. Germline values: CDR1 DFQATT, CDR2 SNEGSKA (reference sequence). CDR3 in DNA: TGCAGTGCTAGACTGGACAGATTAGGAAACACCATATATTTT. Its protein is CSARLDRLGNTIYF.

This clonotype was counted only a few times. This rearrangement joins TRBV20-1 to TRBJ2-1; D possibly corresponds to TRBD2 (5 bases). Per the germline V gene, CDR1 is DFQATT and CDR2 is SNEGSKA (reference sequence). The CDR3 covers 13 residues. Trimming pared 7 bases from V and 0 bases from J, leaving 10 bases between. The CDR3 DNA reads TGCAGTGTACGGAGGAGCTCCTACAATGAGCAGTTCTTC. Encoded protein: CSVRRSSYNEQFF.

This clonotype was counted at least ten times. V and J are TRBV18 and TRBJ2-4; 7 bases map to TRBD1. This CDR3 is built from 15 residues. Germline CDR1 reads KGHSH; CDR2 reads LQKENI. The V and J ends lost 1 base and 4 bases, in that order; junction bases with no gene match: 4. This chain's CDR3 is CASSPRDREKNIQYF. The CDR3 bases are TGTGCCAGCTCACCACGGGACAGAGAAAAAAACATTCAGTACTTC.

This clonotype occurred many times. The genes are TRBV20-1 and TRBJ2-7; D unresolved. The CDR3 length is 11 residues. V lost 1 base and J lost 3, with 4 bases in between. The V gene's germline CDR1 is DFQATT and CDR2 SNEGSKA (reference sequence). As DNA, the CDR3 is TGCAGTGCTAGAGGCCTCTACGAGCAGTACTTC. It yields the protein CSARGLYEQYF.

This clonotype was seen ten or more times. CDR3: CATSETSGSYTGELFF. Here the CDR3 DNA reads TGTGCCACCAGTGAGACTAGCGGGAGCTACACCGGGGAGCTGTTTTTT. J is TRBJ2-2 and V is TRBV24-1, with TRBD2 matching 12 bases. The length of the CDR3 is 16 residues. Germline values: CDR1 KGHDR, CDR2 SFDVKD. V shed 4 bases and J 3 bases; nucleotides not matched to a gene: 2.

The V gene is TRBV12-3 or TRBV12-4, the J gene TRBJ2-1, with 10 positions matching TRBD2. CDR3 length: 16 amino acids. Trimming removed 7 bases from V and 0 bases from J; junction bases left unmatched: 6. This chain's CDR3 is CASNEGLAYSYNEQFF. CDR3 nucleotides: TGTGCCAGCAATGAGGGACTAGCGTACTCCTACAATGAGCAGTTCTTC.

This clonotype was counted many times. The chain recombines TRBV20-1 with TRBJ2-3; 7 positions agree with TRBD2. V trimming: 2 bases; J trimming: 6 bases; junction bases outside the gene matches: 8. The CDR3 is made up of 14 amino acids. Germline V gene data show CDR1 as DFQATT and CDR2 as SNEGSKA (reference sequence). The CDR3 is CSARRGRAKDTQYF. CDR3 sequence (DNA): TGCAGTGCTAGACGTGGGAGGGCCAAGGATACGCAGTATTTT.

This clonotype was seen many times. The chain joins TRBV27 to TRBJ2-7, with 12 bases aligning to TRBD2. The V gene end was trimmed by 3 bases and the J gene end by 7 bases; junction bases not matched to a gene: 7. The germline V gene encodes CDR1 MNHEY and CDR2 SMNVEV (reference sequence). The CDR3 totals 15 residues. CDR3 bases: TGTGCCAGCAGTTTTGCTAGCGGGAGGGCAGGGGAGCAGTACTTC. It specifies CASSFASGRAGEQYF.

This clonotype was seen repeatedly, ten times or more. J is TRBJ2-5 and V is TRBV4-3; 11 bases align to TRBD2. This CDR3 is 20 amino acids long. Germline-derived CDR1 and CDR2 are LGHNA and YSLEER. Trimming took 0 bases from V and 1 from J; bases not matched to a gene: 13. The CDR3 protein is CASSQDLISGTSGFQETQYF. CDR3 nucleotide sequence: TGCGCCAGCAGCCAAGATCTAATATCCGGGACTAGCGGCTTCCAAGAGACCCAGTACTTC.

The chain combines TRBV5-1 with TRBJ2-7; the match to TRBD1 covers 9 bases. J gave up 5 bases and V 4 bases, and 7 bases lay outside the gene matches. Germline CDR1 and CDR2: SGHRS and YFSETQ. The CDR3 has 14 residues. CDR3 amino acids: CASSPPQGAHEQYF. The CDR3 DNA sequence: TGCGCCAGCAGCCCCCCACAGGGGGCTCACGAGCAGTACTTC.

This clonotype was found many times. The J gene is TRBJ2-7, the V gene TRBV4-2, with 9 bases lining up with TRBD1. This CDR3 contains 15 residues. V was clipped by 2 bases and J by 0 bases; unmatched bases: 2. Per germline, CDR1 LGHNA and CDR2 YNFKEQ. DNA of the CDR3: TGTGCCAGCAGCCAACCGGGACAGGGCTCCTACGAGCAGTACTTC. Protein: CASSQPGQGSYEQYF.

This clonotype was recorded at least ten times. The chain links TRBV12-3 or TRBV12-4 to TRBJ2-3; D uncertain. The CDR3 runs to 14 residues. With 8 bases removed from V and 7 bases from J, the gap between germline ends came to 19 bases. This CDR3 reads CASLTPTAKHTQYF. CDR3 in DNA: TGTGCCAGCCTTACCCCCACCGCAAAGCATACGCAGTATTTT.